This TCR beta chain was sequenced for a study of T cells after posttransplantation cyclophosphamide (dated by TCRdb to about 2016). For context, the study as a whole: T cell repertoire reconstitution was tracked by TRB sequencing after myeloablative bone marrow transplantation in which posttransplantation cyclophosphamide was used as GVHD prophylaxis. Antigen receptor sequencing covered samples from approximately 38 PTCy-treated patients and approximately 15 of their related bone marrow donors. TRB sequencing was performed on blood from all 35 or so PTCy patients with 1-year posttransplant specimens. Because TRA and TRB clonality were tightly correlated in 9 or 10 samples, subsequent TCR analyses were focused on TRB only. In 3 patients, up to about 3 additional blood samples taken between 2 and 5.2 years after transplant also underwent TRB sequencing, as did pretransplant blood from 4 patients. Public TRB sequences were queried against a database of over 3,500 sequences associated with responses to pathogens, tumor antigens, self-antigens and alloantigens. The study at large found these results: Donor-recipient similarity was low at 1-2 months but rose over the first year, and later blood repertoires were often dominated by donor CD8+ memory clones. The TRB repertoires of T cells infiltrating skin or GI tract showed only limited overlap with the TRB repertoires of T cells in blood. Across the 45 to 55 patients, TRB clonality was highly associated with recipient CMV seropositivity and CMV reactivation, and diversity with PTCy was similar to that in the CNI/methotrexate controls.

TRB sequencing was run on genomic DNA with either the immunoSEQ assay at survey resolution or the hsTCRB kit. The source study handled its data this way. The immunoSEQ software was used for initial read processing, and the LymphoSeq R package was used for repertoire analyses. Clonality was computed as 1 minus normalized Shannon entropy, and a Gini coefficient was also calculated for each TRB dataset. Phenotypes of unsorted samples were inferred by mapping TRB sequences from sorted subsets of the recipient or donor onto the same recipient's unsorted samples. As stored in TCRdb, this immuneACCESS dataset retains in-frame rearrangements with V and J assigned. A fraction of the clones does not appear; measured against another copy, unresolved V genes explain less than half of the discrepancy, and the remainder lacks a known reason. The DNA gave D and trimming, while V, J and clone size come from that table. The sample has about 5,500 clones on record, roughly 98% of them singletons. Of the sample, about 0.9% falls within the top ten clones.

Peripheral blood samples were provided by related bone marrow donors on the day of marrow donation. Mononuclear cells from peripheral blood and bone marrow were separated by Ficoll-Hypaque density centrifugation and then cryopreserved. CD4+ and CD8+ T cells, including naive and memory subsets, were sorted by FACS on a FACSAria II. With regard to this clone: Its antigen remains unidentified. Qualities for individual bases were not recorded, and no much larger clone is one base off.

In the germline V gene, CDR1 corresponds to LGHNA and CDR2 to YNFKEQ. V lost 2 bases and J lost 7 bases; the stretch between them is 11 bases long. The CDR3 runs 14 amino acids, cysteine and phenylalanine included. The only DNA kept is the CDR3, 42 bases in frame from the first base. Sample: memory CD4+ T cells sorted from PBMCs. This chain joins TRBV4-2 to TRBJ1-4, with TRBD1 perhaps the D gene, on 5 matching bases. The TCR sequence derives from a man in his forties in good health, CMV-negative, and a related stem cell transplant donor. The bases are TGTGCCAGCAGCCAAAGGGGAGGTGGTGAAAAACTGTTTTTT. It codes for CASSQRGGGEKLFF.